This TCR beta chain was captured in a study of PD-1 blockade in mismatch repair-deficient tumors. Overall study context: Patients had some twelve mismatch repair-deficient cancer types, all previously treated and progressing.

Clones were read by immunoSEQ multiplex PCR, and TCRdb kept only the in-frame ones, dropping some. The sample yields 60,000 to 65,000 clones, approximately 88% seen once. This CDR3 comprises 16 residues. Per germline, CDR1 KGHSH and CDR2 LQKENI. V lost 3 bases, J lost 7 bases, and 11 bases stayed unmatched. Mismatch repair deficiency was confirmed in all patients, by PCR or immunohistochemistry. The source material was peripheral blood, sampled 52 weeks after starting pembrolizumab. This TCR was sampled from an adult with mismatch repair-deficient cancer. The chain uses TRBV18 and TRBJ1-4, with 7 bases fitting TRBD1. CDR3: CASSPVGNRGREKLFF. DNA for the CDR3: TGTGCCAGCTCACCGGTGGGGAACAGGGGTCGTGAAAAACTGTTTTTT.